The source of this T cell receptor (beta chain) is a study of blood T cell repertoires in COVID-19. Across the whole study: COVID-19 samples, acute and convalescent, were from the United States, Italy and Spain.

Measured with immunoSEQ multiplex PCR; TCRdb has only the in-frame clones, and not every one. The sample carries hundreds of thousands of clones, roughly 86% recorded once. V gave up 4 bases and J gave up 4 bases; unmatched junction bases: 7. This CDR3 is 15 amino acids long. In germline, CDR1 is LGHNA, CDR2 YNFKEQ. Material: peripheral blood. The TCR comes from a man aged 65 to 79 with acute or convalescent COVID-19. The V gene is TRBV4-2, the J gene TRBJ2-1; TRBD2 agrees at 7 bases. CDR3 protein: CASSRDGGKYNEQFF. The CDR3 coding sequence is TGTGCCAGCAGCCGGGACGGGGGGAAATACAATGAGCAGTTCTTC.